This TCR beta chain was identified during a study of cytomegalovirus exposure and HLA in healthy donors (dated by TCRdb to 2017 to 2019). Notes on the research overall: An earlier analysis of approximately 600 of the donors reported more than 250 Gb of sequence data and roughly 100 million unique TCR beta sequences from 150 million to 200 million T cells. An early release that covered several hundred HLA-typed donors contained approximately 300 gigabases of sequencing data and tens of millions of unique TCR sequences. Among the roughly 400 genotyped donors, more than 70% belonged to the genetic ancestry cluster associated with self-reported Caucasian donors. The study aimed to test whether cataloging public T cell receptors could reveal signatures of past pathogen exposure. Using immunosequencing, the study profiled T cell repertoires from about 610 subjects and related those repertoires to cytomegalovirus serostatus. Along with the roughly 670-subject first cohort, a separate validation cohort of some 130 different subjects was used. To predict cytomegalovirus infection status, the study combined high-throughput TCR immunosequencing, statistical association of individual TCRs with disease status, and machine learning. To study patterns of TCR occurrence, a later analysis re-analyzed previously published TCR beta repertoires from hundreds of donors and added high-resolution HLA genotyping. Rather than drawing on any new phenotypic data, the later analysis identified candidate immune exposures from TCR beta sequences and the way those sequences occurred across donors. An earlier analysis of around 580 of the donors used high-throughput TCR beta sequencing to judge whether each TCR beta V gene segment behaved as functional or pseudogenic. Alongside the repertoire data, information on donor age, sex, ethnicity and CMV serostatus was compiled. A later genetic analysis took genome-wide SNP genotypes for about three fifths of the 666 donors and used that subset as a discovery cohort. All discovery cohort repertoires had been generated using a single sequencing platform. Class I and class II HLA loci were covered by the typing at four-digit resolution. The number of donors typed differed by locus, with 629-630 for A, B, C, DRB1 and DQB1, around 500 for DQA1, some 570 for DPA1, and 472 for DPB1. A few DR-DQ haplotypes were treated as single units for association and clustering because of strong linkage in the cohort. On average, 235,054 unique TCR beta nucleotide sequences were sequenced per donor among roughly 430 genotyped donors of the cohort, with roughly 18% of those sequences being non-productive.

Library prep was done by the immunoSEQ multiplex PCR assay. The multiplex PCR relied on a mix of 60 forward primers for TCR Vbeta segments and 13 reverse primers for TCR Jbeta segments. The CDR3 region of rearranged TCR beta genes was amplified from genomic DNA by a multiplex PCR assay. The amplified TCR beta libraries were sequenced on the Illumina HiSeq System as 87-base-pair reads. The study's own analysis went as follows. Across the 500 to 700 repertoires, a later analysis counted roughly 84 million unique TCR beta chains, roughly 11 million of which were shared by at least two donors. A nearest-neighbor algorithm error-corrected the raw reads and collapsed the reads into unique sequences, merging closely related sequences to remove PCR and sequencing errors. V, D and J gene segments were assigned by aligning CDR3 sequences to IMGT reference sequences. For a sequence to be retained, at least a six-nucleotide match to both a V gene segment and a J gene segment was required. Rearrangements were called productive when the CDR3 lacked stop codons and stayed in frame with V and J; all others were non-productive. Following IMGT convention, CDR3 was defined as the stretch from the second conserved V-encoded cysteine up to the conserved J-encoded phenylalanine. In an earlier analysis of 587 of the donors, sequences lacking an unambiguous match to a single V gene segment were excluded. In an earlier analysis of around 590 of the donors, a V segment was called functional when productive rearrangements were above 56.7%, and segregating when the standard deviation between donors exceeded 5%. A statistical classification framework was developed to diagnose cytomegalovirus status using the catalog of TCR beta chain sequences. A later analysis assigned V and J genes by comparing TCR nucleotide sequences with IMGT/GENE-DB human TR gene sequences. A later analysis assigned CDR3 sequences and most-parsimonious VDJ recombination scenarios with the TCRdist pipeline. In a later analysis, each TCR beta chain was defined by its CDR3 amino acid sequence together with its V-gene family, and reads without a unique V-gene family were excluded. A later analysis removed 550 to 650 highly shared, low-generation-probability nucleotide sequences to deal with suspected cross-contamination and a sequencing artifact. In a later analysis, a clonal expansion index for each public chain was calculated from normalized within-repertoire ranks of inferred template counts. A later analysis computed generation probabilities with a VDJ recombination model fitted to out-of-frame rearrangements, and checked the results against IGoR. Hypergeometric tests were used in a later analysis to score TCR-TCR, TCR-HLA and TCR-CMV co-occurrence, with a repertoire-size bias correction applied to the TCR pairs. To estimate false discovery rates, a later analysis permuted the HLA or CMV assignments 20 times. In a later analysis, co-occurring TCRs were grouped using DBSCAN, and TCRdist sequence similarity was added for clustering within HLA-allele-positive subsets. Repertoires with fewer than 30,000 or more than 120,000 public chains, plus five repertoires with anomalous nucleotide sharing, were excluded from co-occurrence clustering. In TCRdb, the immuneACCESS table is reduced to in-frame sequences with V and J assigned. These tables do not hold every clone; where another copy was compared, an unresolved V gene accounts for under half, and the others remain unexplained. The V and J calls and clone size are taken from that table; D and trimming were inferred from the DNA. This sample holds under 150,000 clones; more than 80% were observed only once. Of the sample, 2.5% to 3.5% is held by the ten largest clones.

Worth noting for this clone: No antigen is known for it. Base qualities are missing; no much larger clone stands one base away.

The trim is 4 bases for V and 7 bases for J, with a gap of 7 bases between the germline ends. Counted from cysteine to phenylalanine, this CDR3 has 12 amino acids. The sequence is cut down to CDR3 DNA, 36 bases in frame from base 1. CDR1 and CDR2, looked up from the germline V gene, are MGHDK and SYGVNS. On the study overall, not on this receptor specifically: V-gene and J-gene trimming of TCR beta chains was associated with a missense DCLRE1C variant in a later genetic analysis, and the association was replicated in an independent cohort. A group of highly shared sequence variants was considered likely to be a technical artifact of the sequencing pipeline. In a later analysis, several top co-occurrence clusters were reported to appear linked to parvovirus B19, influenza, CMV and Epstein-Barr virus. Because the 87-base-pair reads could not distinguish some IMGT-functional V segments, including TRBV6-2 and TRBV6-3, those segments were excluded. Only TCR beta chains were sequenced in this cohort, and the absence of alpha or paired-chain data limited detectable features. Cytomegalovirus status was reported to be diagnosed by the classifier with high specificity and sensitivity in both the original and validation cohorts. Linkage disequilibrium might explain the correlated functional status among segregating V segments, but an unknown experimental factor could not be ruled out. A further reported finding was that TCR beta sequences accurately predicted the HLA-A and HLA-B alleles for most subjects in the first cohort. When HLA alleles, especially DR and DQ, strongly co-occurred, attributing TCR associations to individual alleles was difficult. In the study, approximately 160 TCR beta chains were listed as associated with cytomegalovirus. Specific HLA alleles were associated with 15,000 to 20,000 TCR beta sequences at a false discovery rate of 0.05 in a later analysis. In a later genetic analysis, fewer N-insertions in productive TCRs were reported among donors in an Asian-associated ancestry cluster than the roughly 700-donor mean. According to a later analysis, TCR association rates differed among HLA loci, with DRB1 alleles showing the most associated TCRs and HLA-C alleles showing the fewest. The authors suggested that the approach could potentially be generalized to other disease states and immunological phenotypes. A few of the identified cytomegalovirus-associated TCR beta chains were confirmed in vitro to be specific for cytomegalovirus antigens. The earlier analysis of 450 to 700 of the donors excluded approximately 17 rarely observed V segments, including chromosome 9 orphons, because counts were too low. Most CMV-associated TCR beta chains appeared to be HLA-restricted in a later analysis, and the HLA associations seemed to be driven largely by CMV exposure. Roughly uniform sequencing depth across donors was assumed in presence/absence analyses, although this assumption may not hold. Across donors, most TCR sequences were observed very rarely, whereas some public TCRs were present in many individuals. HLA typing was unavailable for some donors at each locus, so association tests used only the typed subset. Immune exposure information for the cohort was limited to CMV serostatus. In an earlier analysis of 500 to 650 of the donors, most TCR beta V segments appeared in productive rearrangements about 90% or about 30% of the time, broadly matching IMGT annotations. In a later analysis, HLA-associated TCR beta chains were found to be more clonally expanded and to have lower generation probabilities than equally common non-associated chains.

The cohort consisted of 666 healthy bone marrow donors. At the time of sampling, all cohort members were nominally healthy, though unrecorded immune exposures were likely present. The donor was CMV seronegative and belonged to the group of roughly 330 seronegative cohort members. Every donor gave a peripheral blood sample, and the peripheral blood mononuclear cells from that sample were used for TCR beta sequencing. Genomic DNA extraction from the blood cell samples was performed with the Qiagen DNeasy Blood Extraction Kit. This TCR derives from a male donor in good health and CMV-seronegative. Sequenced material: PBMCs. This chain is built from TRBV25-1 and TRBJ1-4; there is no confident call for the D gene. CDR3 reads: CASSAGGEKLFF. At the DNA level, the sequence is TGTGCCAGCAGTGCAGGTGGTGAAAAACTGTTTTTT.